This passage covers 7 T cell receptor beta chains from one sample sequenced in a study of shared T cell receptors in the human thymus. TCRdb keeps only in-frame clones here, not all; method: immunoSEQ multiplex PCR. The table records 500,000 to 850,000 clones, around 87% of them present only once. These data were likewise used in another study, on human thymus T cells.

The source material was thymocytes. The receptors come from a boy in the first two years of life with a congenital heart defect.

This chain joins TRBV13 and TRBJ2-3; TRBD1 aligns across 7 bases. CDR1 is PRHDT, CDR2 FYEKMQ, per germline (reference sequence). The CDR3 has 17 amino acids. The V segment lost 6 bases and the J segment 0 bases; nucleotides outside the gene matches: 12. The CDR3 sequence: CASRPPEGAASTDTQYF. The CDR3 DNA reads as TGTGCCAGCAGGCCACCAGAGGGGGCAGCTAGCACAGATACGCAGTATTTT.

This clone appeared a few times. CDR3 bases: TGTGCCAGCAGCCCGGACAGGGGTCTCCCAAGCTCCTACGAGCAGTACTTC. It encodes CASSPDRGLPSSYEQYF. V gene TRBV7-8 combines with J gene TRBJ2-7; the match to TRBD1 covers 9 bases. The V gene's germline CDR1 is SGHVS and CDR2 FQNEAQ. The CDR3 is 17 amino acids. The junction had 11 bases not matched to a gene; V was cut back by 5 bases and J by 0 bases.

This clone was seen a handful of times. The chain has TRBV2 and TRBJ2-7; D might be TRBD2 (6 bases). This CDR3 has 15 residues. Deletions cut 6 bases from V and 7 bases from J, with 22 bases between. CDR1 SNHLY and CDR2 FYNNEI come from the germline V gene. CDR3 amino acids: CASRPTRDLPLEQYF. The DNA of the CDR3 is TGTGCCAGCAGGCCGACGAGGGACTTACCTTTGGAGCAGTACTTC.

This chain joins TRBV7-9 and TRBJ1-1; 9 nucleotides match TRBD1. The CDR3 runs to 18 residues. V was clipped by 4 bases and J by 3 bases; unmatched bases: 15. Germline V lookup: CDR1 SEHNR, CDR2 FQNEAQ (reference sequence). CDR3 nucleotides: TGTGCCAGCAGCTCAATTACCGGACAGGGGTGGGTGTACACTGAAGCTTTCTTT. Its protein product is CASSSITGQGWVYTEAFF. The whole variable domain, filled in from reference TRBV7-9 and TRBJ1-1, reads DTGVSQNPRHKITKRGQNVTFRCDPISEHNRLYWYRQTLGQGPEFLTYFQNEAQLEKSRLLSDRFSAERPKGSFSTLEIQRTEQGDSAMYLCASSSITGQGWVYTEAFFGQGTRLTVV.

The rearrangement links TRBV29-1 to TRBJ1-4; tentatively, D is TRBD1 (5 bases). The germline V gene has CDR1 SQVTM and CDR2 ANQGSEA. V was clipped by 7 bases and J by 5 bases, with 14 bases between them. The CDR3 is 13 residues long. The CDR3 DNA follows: TGCAGCGCACGAAGGGGAAAGAATGAAAAACTGTTTTTT. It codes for CSARRGKNEKLFF.

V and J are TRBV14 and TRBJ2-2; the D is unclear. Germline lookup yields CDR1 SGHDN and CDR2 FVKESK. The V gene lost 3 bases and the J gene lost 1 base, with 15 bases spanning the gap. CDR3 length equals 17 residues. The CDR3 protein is CASSQRSPTLNTGELFF. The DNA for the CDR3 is TGTGCCAGCAGCCAGAGATCCCCTACCCTGAACACCGGGGAGCTGTTTTTT.

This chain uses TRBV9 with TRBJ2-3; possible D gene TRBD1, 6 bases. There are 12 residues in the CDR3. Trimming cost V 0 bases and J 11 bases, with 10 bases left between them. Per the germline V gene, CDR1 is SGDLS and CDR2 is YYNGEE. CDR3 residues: CASSVEDRMQYF. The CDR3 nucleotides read TGTGCCAGCAGCGTAGAGGACAGAATGCAGTATTTT. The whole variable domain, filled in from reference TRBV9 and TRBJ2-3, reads DSGVTQTPKHLITATGQRVTLRCSPRSGDLSVYWYQQSLDQGLQFLIQYYNGEERAKGNILERFSAQQFPDLHSELNLSSLELGDSALYFCASSVEDRMQYFGPGTRLTVL.